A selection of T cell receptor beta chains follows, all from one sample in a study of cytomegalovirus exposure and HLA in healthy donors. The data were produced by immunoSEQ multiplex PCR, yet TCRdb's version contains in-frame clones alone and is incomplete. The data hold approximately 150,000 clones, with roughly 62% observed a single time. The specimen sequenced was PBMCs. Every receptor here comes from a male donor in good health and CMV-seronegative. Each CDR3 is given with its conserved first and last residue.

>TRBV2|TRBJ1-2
CASSPAELHGGAF
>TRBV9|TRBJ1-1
CASSVEDRPNTEAFF
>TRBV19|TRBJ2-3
CASSTASGVTDTQYF
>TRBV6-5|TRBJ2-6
CASRLSSSGANVLTF
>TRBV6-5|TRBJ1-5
CASSYSTGSNQPQHF
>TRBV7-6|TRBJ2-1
CASSLTSTTDNEQFF
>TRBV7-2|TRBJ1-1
CASNTRQGGERAFF
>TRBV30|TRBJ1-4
CAWSGYGAEKLFF
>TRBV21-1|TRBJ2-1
CASSKLEGTSPGHNEQFF
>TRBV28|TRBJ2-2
CASSPGQDTGELFF
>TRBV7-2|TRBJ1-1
CASSSFEGGLEAFF
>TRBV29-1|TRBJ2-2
CSVGSSGGELFF
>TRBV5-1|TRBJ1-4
CASSPGGSATNEKLFF
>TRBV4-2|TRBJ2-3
CASSLYSSGGAGDTQYF
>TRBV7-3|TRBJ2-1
CASSLRVGAGSREQFF
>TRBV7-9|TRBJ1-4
CSSSLDTTNEKLFF
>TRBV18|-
CASSQSGGLAGTNYEQYF
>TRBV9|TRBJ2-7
CASSVGQGLYEQYF
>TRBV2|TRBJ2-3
CASTASGGTDTQYF
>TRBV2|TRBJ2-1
CARIKQGVDGYNEQFF
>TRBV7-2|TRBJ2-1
CASSPQRDEQFF
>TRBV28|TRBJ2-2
CASAGGGGTGELFF
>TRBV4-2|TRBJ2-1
CASSQASGGYNEQFF
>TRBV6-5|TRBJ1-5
CASSREGLGRAQHF
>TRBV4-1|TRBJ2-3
CASSLKGGLAGSTDTQYF
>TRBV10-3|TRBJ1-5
CAISEGQGLSSNQPQHF
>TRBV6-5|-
CASSNPRDTEQYF
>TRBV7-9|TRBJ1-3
CASSLRQGEGNTIYF
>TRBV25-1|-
CASGEGASSYEQYF
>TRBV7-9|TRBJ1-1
CASSPRSDMNTEAFF
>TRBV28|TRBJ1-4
CASSPLTGVTDEKLFF
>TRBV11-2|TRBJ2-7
CASSSGLAGGYEQYF
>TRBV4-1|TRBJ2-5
CASSQDPTDQETQYF
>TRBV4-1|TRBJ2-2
CASSQDSTGGTGELFF
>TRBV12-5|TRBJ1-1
CASGLRGGTEAFF
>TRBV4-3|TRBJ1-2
CASSQSSGTGGASYYGYTF
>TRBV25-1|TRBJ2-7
CASLNAGQPYEQYF
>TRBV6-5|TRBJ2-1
CASSYGRGAYEQFF
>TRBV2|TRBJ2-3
CASSGGSSGGTSLQYF
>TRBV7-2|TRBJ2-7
CASSLRQGLDYEQYF
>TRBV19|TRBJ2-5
CASSIGIAGGQETQYF
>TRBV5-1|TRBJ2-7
CASSPLSGGAAYEQYF
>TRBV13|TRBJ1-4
CASSPRDSKNEKLFF
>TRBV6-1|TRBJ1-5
CASNRVLGQPQHF
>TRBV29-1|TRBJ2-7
CSVGGQGNYEQYF
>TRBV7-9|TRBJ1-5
CASSTDRGKAQHF
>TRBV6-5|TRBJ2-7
CASSYGEVGYEQYF
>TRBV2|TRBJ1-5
CASSDRTGDQPQHF
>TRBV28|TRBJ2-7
CASTPFPGLGYEQYF
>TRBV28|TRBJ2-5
CASSSGQTEETQYF
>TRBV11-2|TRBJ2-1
CASSLDGRAGGPYNEQFF
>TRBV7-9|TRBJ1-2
CASSHLGSGTRLDYTF
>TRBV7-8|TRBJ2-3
CASSSLAGDTDTQYF
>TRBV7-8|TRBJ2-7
CASSLGTGAMMEQYF
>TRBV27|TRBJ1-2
CASSLRGSGNYGYTF
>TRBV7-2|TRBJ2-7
CASSRSRDSYEQYF
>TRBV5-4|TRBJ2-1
CASSLMVRAINEQFF
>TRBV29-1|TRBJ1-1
CSVVVQGGRGTEAFF
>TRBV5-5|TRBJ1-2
CASSLRPVAYGYTF
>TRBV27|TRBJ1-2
CASSLAGTGASLGYTF